This TCR beta chain was sequenced during a study of post-analysis software for immune sequencing data. General study points: Controls showed lower frequencies than patients for five TRBV segments, and TRBV5-6, TRBV5-1 and TRBV20-1 were among these.

Germline-derived CDR1 and CDR2 are MDHEN and SYDVKM. Trimming removed 1 base at V and 3 bases at J, with 9 bases between. This CDR3 spans 14 amino acids. The library was made from cDNA and included unique molecular identifiers. TCRdb reanalysed the PCR reads using MiXCR and keeps one entry per CDR3 protein. The table includes fewer than 850,000 distinct CDR3 sequences, just under 30% detected once. This clonotype was seen more than once but under ten times. No antigen is known for it. This TCR derives from a girl under 18 with multiple sclerosis. Sequenced sample: blood. The genes are TRBV28 and TRBJ1-2; D unresolved. CDR3 protein: CASSLSPGDYGYTF. The CDR3, as DNA: TGTGCCAGCAGTTTATCTCCAGGTGACTATGGCTACACCTTC.